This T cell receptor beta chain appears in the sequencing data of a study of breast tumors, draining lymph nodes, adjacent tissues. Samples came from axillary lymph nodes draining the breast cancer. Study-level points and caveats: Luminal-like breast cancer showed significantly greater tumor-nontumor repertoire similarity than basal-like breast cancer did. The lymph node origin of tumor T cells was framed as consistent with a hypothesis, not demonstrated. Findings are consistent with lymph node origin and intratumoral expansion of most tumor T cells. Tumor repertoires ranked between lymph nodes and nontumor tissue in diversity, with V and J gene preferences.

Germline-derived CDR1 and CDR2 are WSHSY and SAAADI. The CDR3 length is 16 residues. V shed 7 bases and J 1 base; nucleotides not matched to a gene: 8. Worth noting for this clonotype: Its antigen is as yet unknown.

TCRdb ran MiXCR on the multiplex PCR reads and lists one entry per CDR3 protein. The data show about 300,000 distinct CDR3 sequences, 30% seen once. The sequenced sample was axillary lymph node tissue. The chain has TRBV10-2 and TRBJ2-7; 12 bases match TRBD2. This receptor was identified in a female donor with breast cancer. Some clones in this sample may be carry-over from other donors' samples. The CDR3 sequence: CASIGLAGGPSYEQYF. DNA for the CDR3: TGCGCCAGCATCGGGCTAGCGGGAGGGCCATCCTACGAGCAGTACTTC.